The clone carrying this T cell receptor (beta chain) was counted between two and nine times. The library targeted TCRbeta and was prepared with unique molecular identifiers. TCRdb recomputed calls from the PCR reads with MiXCR, one row per CDR3 protein. The sample holds some 600,000 distinct CDR3 sequences; around 16% are singletons and the top ten take 1.1%. This entry is derived from a study of T-cell reconstitution after alpha-beta-depleted transplantation in children. The CDR3 has 17 amino acids. Per the germline V gene, CDR1 is SGHAT and CDR2 is FQNNGV. Deletions cut 5 bases from V and 4 bases from J, with 21 bases between.

The chain is built from TRBV11-2 and TRBJ2-1; perhaps TRBD2 as D (6 bases). The sequence came from a human donor who donated a stem cell graft to a child with acute myeloid leukemia. The sequencing used PBMCs from the stem cell graft donor, collected from the stem cell graft. The CDR3 bases are TGTGCCAGCAGCCCACGGACGGGGGTGACTTCTTACAATGAGCAGTTCTTC. This codes for CASSPRTGVTSYNEQFF.